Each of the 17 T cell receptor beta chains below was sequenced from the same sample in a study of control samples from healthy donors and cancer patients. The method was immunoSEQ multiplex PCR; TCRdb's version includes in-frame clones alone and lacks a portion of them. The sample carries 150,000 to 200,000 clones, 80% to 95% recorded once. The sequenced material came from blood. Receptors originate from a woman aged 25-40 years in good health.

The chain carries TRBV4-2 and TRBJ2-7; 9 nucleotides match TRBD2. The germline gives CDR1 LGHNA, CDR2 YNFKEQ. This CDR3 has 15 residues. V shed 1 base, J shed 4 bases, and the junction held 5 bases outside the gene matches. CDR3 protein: CASSQVTSGRYEQYF. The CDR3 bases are TGTGCCAGCAGCCAAGTTACTAGCGGGCGGTACGAGCAGTACTTC.

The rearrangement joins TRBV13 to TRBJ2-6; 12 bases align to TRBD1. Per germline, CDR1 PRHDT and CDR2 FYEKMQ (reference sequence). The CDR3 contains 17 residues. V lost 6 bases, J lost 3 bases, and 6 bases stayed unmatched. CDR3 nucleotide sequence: TGTGCCAGCAGTGTGGGACAGGGGGCAGTTGGGGCCAACGTCCTGACTTTC. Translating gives CASSVGQGAVGANVLTF.

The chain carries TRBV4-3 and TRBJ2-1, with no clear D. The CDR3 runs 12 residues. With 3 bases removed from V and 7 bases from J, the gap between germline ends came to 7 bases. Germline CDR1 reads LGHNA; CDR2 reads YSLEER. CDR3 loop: CASSHRKNEQFF. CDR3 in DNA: TGCGCCAGCAGCCACAGAAAAAATGAGCAGTTCTTC.

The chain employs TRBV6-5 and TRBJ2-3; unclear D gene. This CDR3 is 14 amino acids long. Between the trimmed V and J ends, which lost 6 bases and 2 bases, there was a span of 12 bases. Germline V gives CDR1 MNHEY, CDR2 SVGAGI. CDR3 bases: TGTGCCAGCAGCGGCTCCCCGAACACAGATACGCAGTATTTT. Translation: CASSGSPNTDTQYF.

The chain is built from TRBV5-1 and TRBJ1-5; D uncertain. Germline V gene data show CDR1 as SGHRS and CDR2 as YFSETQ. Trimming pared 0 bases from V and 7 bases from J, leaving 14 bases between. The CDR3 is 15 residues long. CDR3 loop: CASSLDWAGGQPQHF. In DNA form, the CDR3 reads TGCGCCAGCAGCTTGGACTGGGCAGGTGGACAGCCCCAGCATTTT.

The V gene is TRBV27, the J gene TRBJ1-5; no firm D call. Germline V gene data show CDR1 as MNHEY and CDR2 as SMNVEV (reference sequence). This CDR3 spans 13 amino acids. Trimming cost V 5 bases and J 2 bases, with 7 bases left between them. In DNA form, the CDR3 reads TGTGCCAGCAGTCCCATGGGCAATCAGCCCCAGCATTTT. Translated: CASSPMGNQPQHF.

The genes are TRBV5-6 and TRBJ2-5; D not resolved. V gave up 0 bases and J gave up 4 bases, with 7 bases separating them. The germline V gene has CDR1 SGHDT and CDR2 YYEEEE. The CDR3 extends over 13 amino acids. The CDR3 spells CASSLAETETQYF. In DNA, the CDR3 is TGTGCCAGCAGCTTGGCAGAAACAGAGACCCAGTACTTC. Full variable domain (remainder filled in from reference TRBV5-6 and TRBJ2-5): DAGVTQSPTHLIKTRGQQVTLRCSPKSGHDTVSWYQQALGQGPQFIFQYYEEEERQRGNFPDRFSGHQFPNYSSELNVNALLLGDSALYLCASSLAETETQYFGPGTRLLVL.

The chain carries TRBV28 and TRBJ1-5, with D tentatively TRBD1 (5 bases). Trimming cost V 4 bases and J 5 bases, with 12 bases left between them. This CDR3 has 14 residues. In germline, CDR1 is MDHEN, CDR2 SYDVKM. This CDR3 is CASSWGRRYQPQHF. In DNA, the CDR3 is TGTGCCAGCAGTTGGGGACGGCGTTATCAGCCCCAGCATTTT.

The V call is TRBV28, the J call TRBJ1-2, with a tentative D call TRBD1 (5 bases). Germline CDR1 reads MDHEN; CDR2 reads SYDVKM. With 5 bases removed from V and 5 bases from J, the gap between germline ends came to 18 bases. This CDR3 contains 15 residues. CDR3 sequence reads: CASSASGTDVYGYTF. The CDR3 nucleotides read TGTGCCAGCAGTGCCTCCGGGACGGACGTTTATGGCTACACCTTC.

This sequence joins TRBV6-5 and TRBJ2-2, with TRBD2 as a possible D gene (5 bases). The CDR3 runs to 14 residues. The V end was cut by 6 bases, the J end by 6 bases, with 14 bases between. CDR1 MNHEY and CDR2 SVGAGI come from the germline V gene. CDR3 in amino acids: CASSRGLRAGELFF. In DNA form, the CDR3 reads TGTGCCAGCAGCCGCGGTTTGAGGGCCGGGGAGCTGTTTTTT.

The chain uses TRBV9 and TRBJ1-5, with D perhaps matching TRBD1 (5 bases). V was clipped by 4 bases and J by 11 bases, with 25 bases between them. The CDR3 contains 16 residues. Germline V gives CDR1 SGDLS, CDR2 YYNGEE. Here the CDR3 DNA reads TGTGCCAGCAGCCCACCCCTGGGGGTGCCAATTTGGGCCCAGCATTTT. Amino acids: CASSPPLGVPIWAQHF.

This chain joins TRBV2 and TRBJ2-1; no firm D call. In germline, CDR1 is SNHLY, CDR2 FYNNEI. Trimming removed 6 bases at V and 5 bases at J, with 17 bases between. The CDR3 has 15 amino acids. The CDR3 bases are TGTGCCAGCAGACGTTCGATGGACCGCGACAATGAGCAGTTCTTC. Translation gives CASRRSMDRDNEQFF.

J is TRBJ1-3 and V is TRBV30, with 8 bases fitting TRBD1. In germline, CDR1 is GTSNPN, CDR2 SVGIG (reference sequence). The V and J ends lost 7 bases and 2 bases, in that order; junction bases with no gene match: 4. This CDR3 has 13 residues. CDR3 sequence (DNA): TGTGCCTTCACACAGGGGGCTGGAAACACCATATATTTT. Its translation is CAFTQGAGNTIYF.

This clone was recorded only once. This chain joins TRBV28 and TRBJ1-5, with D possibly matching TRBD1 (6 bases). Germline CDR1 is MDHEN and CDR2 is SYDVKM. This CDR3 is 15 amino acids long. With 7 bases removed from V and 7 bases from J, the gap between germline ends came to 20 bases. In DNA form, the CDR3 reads TGTGCCAGCACCCCATGGGGGGGCAGTAACCAGCCCCAGCATTTT. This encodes CASTPWGGSNQPQHF.

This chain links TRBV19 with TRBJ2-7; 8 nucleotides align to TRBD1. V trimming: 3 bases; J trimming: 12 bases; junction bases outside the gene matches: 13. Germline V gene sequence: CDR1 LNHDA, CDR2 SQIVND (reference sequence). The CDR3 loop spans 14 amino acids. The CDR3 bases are TGTGCCAGTAGTATCGGGACAGGACCCATCCGGAGGTACTTC. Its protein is CASSIGTGPIRRYF.

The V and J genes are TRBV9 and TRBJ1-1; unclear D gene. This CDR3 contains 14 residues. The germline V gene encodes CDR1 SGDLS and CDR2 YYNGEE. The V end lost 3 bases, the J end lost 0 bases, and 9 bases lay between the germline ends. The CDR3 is CASSAQGMNTEAFF. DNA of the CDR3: TGTGCCAGCAGCGCTCAAGGTATGAACACTGAAGCTTTCTTT.

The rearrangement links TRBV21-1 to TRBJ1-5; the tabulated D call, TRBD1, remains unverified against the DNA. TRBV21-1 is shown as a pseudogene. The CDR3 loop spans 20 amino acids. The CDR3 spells CASSTLPSDREGGSNQPQHF. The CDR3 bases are TGTGCCAGCAGCACCCTCCCCTCGGACAGGGAGGGGGGTAGCAATCAGCCCCAGCATTTT.